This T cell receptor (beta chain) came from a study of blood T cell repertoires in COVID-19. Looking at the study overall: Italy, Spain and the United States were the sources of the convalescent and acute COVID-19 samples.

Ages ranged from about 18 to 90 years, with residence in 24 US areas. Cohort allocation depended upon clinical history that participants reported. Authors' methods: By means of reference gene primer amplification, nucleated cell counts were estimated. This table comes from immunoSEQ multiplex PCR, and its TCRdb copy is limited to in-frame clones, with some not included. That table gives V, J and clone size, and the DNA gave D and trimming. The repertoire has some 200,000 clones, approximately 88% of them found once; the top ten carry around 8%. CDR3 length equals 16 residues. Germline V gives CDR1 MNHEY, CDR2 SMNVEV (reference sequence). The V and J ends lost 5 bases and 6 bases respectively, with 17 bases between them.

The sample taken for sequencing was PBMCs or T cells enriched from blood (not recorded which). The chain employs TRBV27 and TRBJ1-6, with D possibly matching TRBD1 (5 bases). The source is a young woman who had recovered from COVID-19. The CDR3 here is CASSRGSAGTNSPLHF. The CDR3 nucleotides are TGTGCCAGCAGTCGGGGGTCAGCAGGAACTAATTCACCCCTCCACTTT.